The 17 T cell receptor beta chains below come from one sample, sequenced in a study of blood T cell repertoires in COVID-19. Here immunoSEQ multiplex PCR was the method, and the copy in TCRdb shows in-frame clones only, minus some. The sample includes roughly 78,000 clones, 75% to 90% of them seen just once. Sequencing input: peripheral blood. Receptors were obtained from a woman older than 75 with acute or convalescent COVID-19.

CDR3 sequence: CASSIPRTSGRRASTDTQYF. The CDR3 DNA reads TGTGCCAGTAGTATTCCCCGGACTAGCGGGAGGCGCGCTAGCACAGATACGCAGTATTTT. This chain joins TRBV19 and TRBJ2-3; TRBD2 aligns across 14 bases. Germline V gives CDR1 LNHDA, CDR2 SQIVND (reference sequence). V lost 3 bases and J lost 0; bases outside the gene matches: 11. The CDR3 consists of 20 residues.

CDR3 in amino acids: CASSETRGQPQHF. CDR3 nucleotides: TGTGCCAGCAGCGAGACCCGCGGGCAGCCCCAGCATTTT. This chain joins TRBV7-2 and TRBJ1-5; unclear D gene. This CDR3 contains 13 residues. V dropped 5 bases and J dropped 7 bases, with 12 bases sitting between them. Germline V lookup: CDR1 SGHTA, CDR2 FQGNSA.

The J gene is TRBJ2-2, the V gene TRBV18; TRBD2 agrees at 8 bases. The CDR3 has 16 amino acids. The V and J ends lost 1 base and 5 bases, in that order; junction bases with no gene match: 6. Germline-derived CDR1 and CDR2 are KGHSH and LQKENI. CDR3 region: CASSPRHTSGTGELFF. DNA for the CDR3: TGTGCCAGCTCACCACGGCATACTAGCGGAACCGGGGAGCTGTTTTTT.

The V call is TRBV7-8, the J call TRBJ1-2, with unresolved D. This CDR3 contains 13 residues. V shed 2 bases and J shed 7 bases, with 11 bases lying between them. Germline CDR1 is SGHVS and CDR2 is FQNEAQ. The CDR3 loop is CASSLNWQVGYTF. The DNA of the CDR3 is TGTGCCAGCAGCTTAAATTGGCAGGTTGGCTACACCTTC. The whole variable domain, filled in from reference TRBV7-8 and TRBJ1-2, reads GAGVSQSPRYKVAKRGQDVALRCDPISGHVSLFWYQQALGQGPEFLTYFQNEAQLDKSGLPSDRFFAERPEGSVSTLKIQRTQQEDSAVYLCASSLNWQVGYTFGSGTRLTVV.

This clone was counted only a few times. The sample contains more than one DNA sequence encoding this CDR3. The gene calls are TRBV9 and TRBJ2-2, with 7 bases lining up with TRBD1. Unmatched junction bases numbered 0, after V lost 0 bases and J lost 4 bases. The CDR3 consists of 14 residues. Germline assignment: CDR1 SGDLS and CDR2 YYNGEE. The CDR3 region has the DNA TGTGCCAGCAGCGTAGACAGGGGCACCGGGGAGCTGTTTTTT. It codes for CASSVDRGTGELFF.

V and J are TRBV7-8 and TRBJ1-4, with TRBD1 as a possible D gene (6 bases). The CDR3 contains 16 residues. Germline V gene lookup returns CDR1 SGHVS and CDR2 FQNEAQ. Trimming stripped 5 bases from V and 0 bases from J, with 13 bases between. The CDR3 sequence is CASSARDTTTNEKLFF. CDR3 DNA: TGTGCCAGCAGCGCACGGGACACCACAACTAATGAAAAACTGTTTTTT.

CDR3 sequence (DNA): TGCGCCAGCAGCTTGGTGGCGGGGGGGCCGGTTGAGCAGTTCTTC. Translated: CASSLVAGGPVEQFF. The J gene is TRBJ2-1, the V gene TRBV5-1; 9 bases map to TRBD2. V dropped 0 bases and J dropped 9; count of bases not matched to a gene: 7. CDR1 and CDR2 from the germline V gene are SGHRS and YFSETQ. The CDR3 loop spans 15 amino acids.

The chain joins TRBV18 to TRBJ1-1, with 8 bases fitting TRBD1. This CDR3 has 14 amino acids. V was pared by 3 bases and J by 3 bases, with 3 bases of the junction left unmatched. The germline gives CDR1 KGHSH, CDR2 LQKENI. CDR3 region: CASSPDRAHTEAFF. The CDR3 DNA sequence: TGTGCCAGCTCACCGGACAGGGCGCACACTGAAGCTTTCTTT. Full variable domain (remainder filled in from reference TRBV18 and TRBJ1-1): NAGVMQNPRHLVRRRGQEARLRCSPMKGHSHVYWYRQLPEEGLKFMVYLQKENIIDESGMPKERFSAEFPKEGPSILRIQQVVRGDSAAYFCASSPDRAHTEAFFGQGTRLTVV.

The rearrangement links TRBV6-5 to TRBJ2-1, with a possible D match to TRBD2 (5 bases). Trimming shortened V by 2 bases and J by 8 bases, and 16 bases separated the two germline ends. The CDR3 is 15 residues long. Germline lookup yields CDR1 MNHEY and CDR2 SVGAGI. The CDR3 protein is CASSYLSGLGDEQFF. CDR3 nucleotide sequence: TGTGCCAGCAGTTACCTAAGCGGCCTGGGCGATGAGCAGTTCTTC.

This clone was detected only once. The V call is TRBV27, the J call TRBJ1-6; D is ambiguous. The CDR3 runs to 13 residues. With 5 bases removed from V and 8 bases from J, the gap between germline ends came to 10 bases. Germline lookup yields CDR1 MNHEY and CDR2 SMNVEV (reference sequence). The CDR3 spells CASSHGRDSPLHF. The CDR3 DNA is TGTGCCAGCAGTCACGGGAGGGATTCACCCCTCCACTTT.

This chain joins TRBV5-6 and TRBJ2-5; perhaps TRBD2 as D (5 bases). The CDR3 runs 14 residues. Trimming took 4 bases from V and 4 from J, leaving 14 bases between them. CDR1 is SGHDT, CDR2 YYEEEE, per germline. CDR3 protein: CASSSKGAPETQYF. DNA for the CDR3: TGTGCCAGCAGCAGCAAGGGAGCTCCAGAGACCCAGTACTTC.

This clone showed up just a few times. The genes are TRBV30 and TRBJ1-3; D gene unclear. V gave up 2 bases and J gave up 4 bases, with 12 bases separating them. The CDR3 consists of 14 residues. The V gene's germline CDR1 is GTSNPN and CDR2 SVGIG (reference sequence). The CDR3 is CAWSLGLPGNTIYF. CDR3 sequence (DNA): TGTGCCTGGAGTCTAGGCTTGCCCGGAAACACCATATATTTT.

This clone has only a few counts. CDR3 region: CASSIVKQPSYEQYF. The CDR3 nucleotides are TGTGCCAGTAGTATAGTAAAACAGCCCTCCTACGAGCAGTACTTC. J is TRBJ2-7 and V is TRBV19; D unresolved. Germline lookup yields CDR1 LNHDA and CDR2 SQIVND (reference sequence). V gave up 1 base and J gave up 0 bases, with 10 bases separating them. CDR3 length equals 15 residues.

The table lists this clone with a count of one. The chain recombines TRBV12-5 with TRBJ1-1; tentatively, D is TRBD1 (6 bases). The germline V gene encodes CDR1 LGHNT and CDR2 FRNRAP. V lost 8 bases and J lost 0, with 19 bases in between. The CDR3 spans 16 residues. CDR3: CASTYRAPDLNTEAFF. The CDR3 coding sequence is TGTGCTAGTACCTACAGGGCCCCAGATCTGAACACTGAAGCTTTCTTT.

The gene calls are TRBV27 and TRBJ2-7; 8 bases fit TRBD2. The V and J ends lost 8 bases and 8 bases, in that order; junction bases with no gene match: 14. The CDR3 has 14 amino acids. Germline loops: CDR1 MNHEY, CDR2 SMNVEV (reference sequence). The CDR3 sequence is CASSQSGSPTKQYF. The DNA for the CDR3 is TGTGCCAGCTCCCAAAGCGGGAGCCCTACGAAGCAGTACTTC.

The genes are TRBV19 and TRBJ1-3; D might be TRBD1 (6 bases). Looked up from germline, CDR1 is LNHDA and CDR2 is SQIVND (reference sequence). The CDR3 sequence is 18 residues long. Trimming stripped 3 bases from V and 0 bases from J, with 18 bases between. The CDR3 sequence is CASSMGDISSSSGNTIYF. CDR3 DNA: TGTGCCAGTAGTATGGGGGACATATCATCGAGCTCTGGAAACACCATATATTTT. Full variable domain (remainder filled in from reference TRBV19 and TRBJ1-3): DGGITQSPKYLFRKEGQNVTLSCEQNLNHDAMYWYRQDPGQGLRLIYYSQIVNDFQKGDIAEGYSVSREKKESFPLTVTSAQKNPTAFYLCASSMGDISSSSGNTIYFGEGSWLTVV.

This clone was recorded only once. V gene TRBV29-1 combines with J gene TRBJ1-1, with D uncertain. There are 13 residues in the CDR3. The V end was cut by 4 bases, the J end by 5 bases, with 14 bases between. The germline V gene has CDR1 SQVTM and CDR2 ANQGSEA. CDR3 residues: CSVGAARGTEAFF. DNA of the CDR3: TGCAGCGTTGGCGCGGCACGGGGAACTGAAGCTTTCTTT.